One T cell receptor (beta chain) is described in this entry. There are 15 residues in the CDR3. The germline CDR1 and CDR2 sequences are MNHNY and SVGAGI (reference sequence). The V gene lost 6 bases and the J gene lost 6 bases, with 17 bases spanning the gap. The method was immunoSEQ multiplex PCR; TCRdb's version includes in-frame clones alone and lacks a portion of them. The sample lists about 1.1 million clones, approximately 78% occurring once. The study separated CD4+ cells into CD45RA+ naive and CD45RA-negative memory subsets. This sample was included in a study of shared clonotypes between healthy human individuals.

The TCR sequence derives from a man aged 18 to 29 in good health. Some clones in this sample may be carry-over from other donors' samples. This chain connects TRBV6-6 to TRBJ2-2; D is perhaps TRBD1 or TRBD2 (5 bases each). The specimen was memory CD4+ T cells from PBMCs. Regarding subset: CD45RA-negative fraction. CDR3 protein: CASRARMGDAGELFF. The CDR3 nucleotides read TGTGCCAGCAGGGCCCGGATGGGGGACGCCGGGGAGCTGTTTTTT.